Following are 10 T cell receptor beta chains from one sample sequenced in a study of T cell responses to AZD1222 COVID-19 vaccine. TCRdb keeps only in-frame clones here, not all; method: immunoSEQ multiplex PCR. The sample shows more than 70,000 clones, approximately 90% of them seen only once. The starting material was peripheral blood, obtained 28 days after the second AZD1222 dose. Receptors were obtained from an adult who received the AZD1222 COVID-19 vaccine.

The chain joins TRBV2 to TRBJ1-5; D gene uncertain. The CDR3 is made up of 14 amino acids. From germline, CDR1 is SNHLY and CDR2 FYNNEI. V was cut by 2 bases and J by 4 bases, with 9 bases left in between. Written as DNA, the CDR3 is TGTGCCAGCAGTGAACGGCAGAGGAATCAGCCCCAGCATTTT. The encoded protein is CASSERQRNQPQHF.

The sample holds one count of this clone. The chain links TRBV18 to TRBJ2-1; 9 nucleotides line up with TRBD1. The V gene's germline CDR1 is KGHSH and CDR2 LQKENI. The CDR3 contains 14 residues. With 8 bases clipped from V and 5 bases from J, the junction kept 7 bases outside the gene matches. The CDR3 protein is CASTGDRANNEQFF. CDR3 nucleotides: TGTGCCAGCACAGGGGACAGGGCTAACAATGAGCAGTTCTTC.

J is TRBJ1-1 and V is TRBV5-6, with D possibly being TRBD1 (6 bases). Germline V gives CDR1 SGHDT, CDR2 YYEEEE. The ends were cut back, 2 bases at V and 11 bases at J, with 13 bases in the middle. The length of the CDR3 is 12 residues. The CDR3 region has the DNA TGTGCCAGCAGCTTCAGTCGGGGGGCTGCTTTCTTT. Encoded protein: CASSFSRGAAFF. Full variable domain (rest looked up from reference TRBV5-6 and TRBJ1-1): DAGVTQSPTHLIKTRGQQVTLRCSPKSGHDTVSWYQQALGQGPQFIFQYYEEEERQRGNFPDRFSGHQFPNYSSELNVNALLLGDSALYLCASSFSRGAAFFGQGTRLTVV.

CDR3 protein: CAISESKGTGELFF. The DNA of the CDR3 is TGTGCCATCAGTGAGTCGAAGGGAACCGGGGAGCTGTTTTTT. The rearrangement joins TRBV10-3 to TRBJ2-2; D is undetermined. V lost 0 bases to trimming and J lost 5 bases, with 7 bases between them. Germline loops: CDR1 ENHRY, CDR2 SYGVKD. The CDR3 covers 14 residues.

The genes are TRBV20-1 and TRBJ2-1; D ambiguous. V lost 3 bases, J lost 3 bases, and 9 bases lay in between. The CDR3 consists of 13 residues. The germline V gene encodes CDR1 DFQATT and CDR2 SNEGSKA (reference sequence). DNA of the CDR3: TGCAGTGCTAGTAGTTATGACTACAATGAGCAGTTCTTC. It is translated as CSASSYDYNEQFF.

V and J are TRBV27 and TRBJ1-5; the match to TRBD1 covers 7 bases. This CDR3 has 14 amino acids. J was trimmed by 5 bases and V by 6 bases; bases with no gene match: 7. Germline values: CDR1 MNHEY, CDR2 SMNVEV (reference sequence). The CDR3 DNA is TGTGCCAGCAGCCAGACAGGGTGGGATCAGCCCCAGCATTTT. The encoded protein is CASSQTGWDQPQHF.

The V call is TRBV5-1, the J call TRBJ1-2; a weak D match, TRBD1 (6 bases). From germline, CDR1 is SGHRS and CDR2 YFSETQ. The CDR3 has 15 residues. Trimming took 0 bases from V and 8 from J, leaving 17 bases between them. CDR3 residues: CASSLGSLGAPGYTF. The CDR3 region has the DNA TGCGCCAGCAGCTTGGGGAGTCTGGGGGCGCCGGGCTACACCTTC.

The J gene is TRBJ2-7, the V gene TRBV19; D perhaps matches TRBD2 (6 bases). CDR1 is LNHDA and CDR2 is SQIVND in the germline V gene (reference sequence). CDR3 size: 13 residues. The V end was cut by 6 bases, the J end by 4 bases, with 13 bases between. This CDR3 reads CASSRDFQYEQYF. The DNA for the CDR3 is TGTGCCAGTAGCCGGGACTTCCAGTACGAGCAGTACTTC. The full variable domain, in which reference TRBV19 and TRBJ2-7 provide the parts outside the CDR3, is DGGITQSPKYLFRKEGQNVTLSCEQNLNHDAMYWYRQDPGQGLRLIYYSQIVNDFQKGDIAEGYSVSREKKESFPLTVTSAQKNPTAFYLCASSRDFQYEQYFGPGTRLTVT.

This chain links TRBV28 with TRBJ1-2, with D tentatively TRBD1 (5 bases). Germline loops: CDR1 MDHEN, CDR2 SYDVKM. V gave up 8 bases and J gave up 1 base, with 17 bases separating them. This CDR3 has 15 residues. CDR3 DNA sequence: TGTGCCAGCGGGGGGGTACAGCACGATAACTATGGCTACACCTTC. Translating gives CASGGVQHDNYGYTF.

This chain connects TRBV2 to TRBJ2-1; D is unresolved. Germline CDR1 is SNHLY and CDR2 is FYNNEI. The CDR3 is 12 amino acids. Trimming removed 6 bases from V and 2 bases from J, with 5 bases in between. CDR3 amino acids: CASSRTYNEQFF. The CDR3 bases are TGTGCCAGCAGCCGAACCTACAATGAGCAGTTCTTC.